The T cell receptor beta chain described here comes from a study of shared clonotypes between healthy human individuals. Study findings and constraints: Only a few donors were included, so the genetic and exposure-history diversity represented was limited. Estimated richness values were generally larger in naive subsets than in memory subsets.

The CD4+ fraction was divided into a CD45RA+ naive subset and a CD45RA-negative memory subset. On this clone itself: The target antigen is unknown.

Germline V lookup: CDR1 MNHEY, CDR2 SMNVEV (reference sequence). Trimming shortened V by 6 bases and J by 1 base, and 15 bases separated the two germline ends. The CDR3 covers 15 residues. At deep level, the assay was performed. The assay was immunoSEQ multiplex PCR, and TCRdb's table has in-frame clones only and misses some. The repertoire consists of some 2,100,000 clones, with approximately 95% occurring once and the leading ten covering around 0.13%. The sample consisted of naive CD4+ T cells sorted from blood. Documented subset: CD45RA+ positively selected. The chain joins TRBV27 to TRBJ2-5; D unclear. This TCR derives from a man younger than 30 in good health. The CDR3 spells CASRPLREIQETQYF. CDR3 nucleotide sequence: TGTGCCAGCAGACCCCTCCGCGAAATCCAAGAGACCCAGTACTTC.